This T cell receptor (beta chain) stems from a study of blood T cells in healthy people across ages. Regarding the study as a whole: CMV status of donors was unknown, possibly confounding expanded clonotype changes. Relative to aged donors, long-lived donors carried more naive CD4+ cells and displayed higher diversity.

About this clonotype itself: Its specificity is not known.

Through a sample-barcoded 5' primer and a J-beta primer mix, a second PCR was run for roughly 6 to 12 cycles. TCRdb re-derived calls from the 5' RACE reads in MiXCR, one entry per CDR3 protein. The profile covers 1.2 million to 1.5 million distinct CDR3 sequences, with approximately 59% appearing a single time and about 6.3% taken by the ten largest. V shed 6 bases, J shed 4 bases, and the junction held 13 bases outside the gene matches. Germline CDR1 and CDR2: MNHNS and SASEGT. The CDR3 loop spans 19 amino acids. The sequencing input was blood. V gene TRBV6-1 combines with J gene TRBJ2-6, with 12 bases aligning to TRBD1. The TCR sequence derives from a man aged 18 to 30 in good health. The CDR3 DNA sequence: TGTGCCAGCAGGGCCAAACGGGACAGGGGGCTTCTGGGGGCCAACGTCCTGACTTTC. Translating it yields CASRAKRDRGLLGANVLTF.